These 11 T cell receptor beta chains were sequenced from one sample in a study of OX40 agonist ivuxolimab in advanced cancers. Method: immunoSEQ multiplex PCR; TCRdb's copy keeps in-frame clones and lacks some. The sample lists 55,000 to 75,000 clones, approximately 86% occurring once. This sample comprised CD4+ or CD8+ T cells sorted from blood, obtained in a trial of the OX40 agonist ivuxolimab. Receptors were obtained from an adult with an advanced solid tumor such as melanoma, head and neck, liver or kidney cancer.

The chain employs TRBV5-4 and TRBJ2-1; 16 bases are shared with TRBD2. The CDR3 totals 16 residues. Germline lookup yields CDR1 SGHNT and CDR2 YYREEE (reference sequence). The V segment lost 4 bases and the J segment 7 bases; nucleotides outside the gene matches: 5. In nucleotides, the CDR3 is TGTGCCAGCAGCCCCGGGACTAGCGGGAGGGGGAATGAGCAGTTCTTC. Translation gives CASSPGTSGRGNEQFF.

In regard to this clone: Other DNA sequences in this specimen translate into the identical CDR3. CDR3 amino acids: CATSRDRGVSGNTIYF. The CDR3 DNA is TGTGCCACCAGCAGAGATCGAGGGGTATCTGGAAACACCATATATTTT. V gene TRBV15 combines with J gene TRBJ1-3, with D tentatively TRBD1 (5 bases). Germline-derived CDR1 and CDR2 are LNHNV and YYDKDF (reference sequence). This CDR3 region has 16 residues. The V gene lost 0 bases and the J gene lost 1 base, with 10 bases spanning the gap.

This clone was picked up a small number of times. The chain has TRBV5-6 and TRBJ2-3; TRBD2 matches at 9 bases. The CDR3 extends over 15 amino acids. Germline loops: CDR1 SGHDT, CDR2 YYEEEE. J was trimmed by 4 bases and V by 4 bases; bases with no gene match: 7. CDR3 in amino acids: CASSPGTSIADTQYF. CDR3 DNA: TGTGCCAGCAGCCCCGGGACTAGCATCGCAGATACGCAGTATTTT.

This clone was seen just once. The genes are TRBV30 and TRBJ1-4, with a possible D match to TRBD1 (5 bases). The germline CDR1 and CDR2 sequences are GTSNPN and SVGIG (reference sequence). V was clipped by 3 bases and J by 8 bases, with 16 bases between them. The length of the CDR3 is 14 residues. CDR3 amino acids: CAWRRAGLYEKLFF. CDR3 sequence (DNA): TGTGCCTGGAGAAGGGCAGGGCTATACGAAAAACTGTTTTTT.

The chain couples TRBV19 to TRBJ2-2, with D possibly TRBD2 on 6 matching bases. V was clipped by 7 bases and J by 5 bases, with 20 bases between them. Germline-derived CDR1 and CDR2 are LNHDA and SQIVND (reference sequence). The CDR3 loop spans 16 amino acids. Written as DNA, the CDR3 is TGTGCCAGTACCGACTTGGGCGGGGCTGTTACCGGGGAGCTGTTTTTT. Its protein is CASTDLGGAVTGELFF.

On this clone: A read error may produce the germline difference seen at one junction end. The chain uses TRBV7-7 and TRBJ2-5; 9 bases agree with TRBD1. Per germline, CDR1 SSHAT and CDR2 FNYEAQ (reference sequence). The CDR3 covers 15 residues. The CDR3 here is CASSLGGQGQGTQYF. The CDR3 DNA reads TGTGCTAGCAGCTTAGGTGGACAGGGGCAGGGGACCCAGTACTTC.

The chain combines TRBV4-3 with TRBJ2-1, with 9 bases that match TRBD2. The CDR3 runs to 17 residues. V shed 0 bases, J shed 6 bases, and the junction held 9 bases outside the gene matches. CDR1 is LGHNA, CDR2 YSLEER, per germline. Written as DNA, the CDR3 is TGCGCCAGCAGCCAAGATAGGGGGGTAGCGGGAGCCAATGAGCAGTTCTTC. Translating it yields CASSQDRGVAGANEQFF.

In nucleotides, the CDR3 is TGTGCCAGCAGTTACTCGAGGGGATTCGGGGAGCTGTTTTTT. Translating it yields CASSYSRGFGELFF. V and J are TRBV6-6 and TRBJ2-2, with D tentatively TRBD1 or TRBD2 (5 bases each). Germline V CDR1 and CDR2: MNHNY, SVGAGI (reference sequence). This CDR3 region has 14 residues. With 0 bases removed from V and 7 bases from J, the gap between germline ends came to 9 bases.

The chain combines TRBV27 with TRBJ2-2; TRBD1 is a possible D gene (6 bases). Germline V CDR1 and CDR2: MNHEY, SMNVEV (reference sequence). V was pared by 2 bases and J by 6 bases, with 16 bases between. The CDR3 spans 16 residues. This CDR3 reads CASSLLQGEKAGELFF. CDR3 nucleotide sequence: TGTGCCAGCAGTTTACTACAGGGTGAAAAAGCCGGGGAGCTGTTTTTT.

The count of this clone is one. This chain uses TRBV7-9 with TRBJ2-3; weak D call: TRBD1 (5 bases). The CDR3 contains 15 residues. From germline, CDR1 is SEHNR and CDR2 FQNEAQ (reference sequence). Trimming stripped 1 base from V and 0 bases from J, with 8 bases between. Here the CDR3 reads CASSLVRQSTDTQYF. DNA for the CDR3: TGTGCCAGCAGCTTAGTGCGACAGAGCACAGATACGCAGTATTTT.

The chain carries TRBV5-5 and TRBJ1-2, with a weak D call TRBD1 (5 bases). There are 16 residues in the CDR3. The germline V gene encodes CDR1 SGHKS and CDR2 YYEKEE (reference sequence). Trimming took off 0 bases at V and 1 base at J, with 13 bases between the two ends. Here the CDR3 DNA reads TGTGCCAGCAGCTTGGTCCAGGACAACCTTAACTATGGCTACACCTTC. Its protein product is CASSLVQDNLNYGYTF. Full variable domain (missing parts from reference TRBV5-5 and TRBJ1-2): DAGVTQSPTHLIKTRGQQVTLRCSPISGHKSVSWYQQVLGQGPQFIFQYYEKEERGRGNFPDRFSARQFPNYSSELNVNALLLGDSALYLCASSLVQDNLNYGYTFGSGTRLTVV.